The next 5 T cell receptor beta chains were all read from a single sample in a study of T cells in Graves' hyperthyroidism and ophthalmopathy. It was RNA transcripts that yielded the amplified TCR beta CDR3 regions. First-round RT-PCR targeting the TCR CDR3 was performed with the HTBI primer set. TCRdb re-called the multiplex PCR reads with MiXCR, one entry per CDR3 protein. This table holds about 380,000 distinct CDR3 sequences, less than 20% found once. The sample comprised blood. These receptors originate from a man aged 18 to 30 with Graves' ophthalmopathy.

This chain joins TRBV6-1 and TRBJ1-5, with D possibly matching TRBD1 (5 bases). The germline CDR1 and CDR2 sequences are MNHNS and SASEGT. The CDR3 runs to 16 residues. The germline V and J ends were trimmed by 1 base and 3 bases, with 13 bases remaining between them. CDR3 sequence: CASSEEGRGINQPQHF. Written as DNA, the CDR3 is TGTGCCAGCAGTGAAGAGGGTAGGGGCATCAATCAGCCCCAGCATTTT.

This clonotype was detected ten times or more. V usage is TRBV6-1 and J usage is TRBJ2-3; D unresolved. The CDR3 sequence is 15 residues long. The germline CDR1 and CDR2 sequences are MNHNS and SASEGT. Trimming took off 3 bases at V and 1 base at J, with 11 bases between the two ends. CDR3 sequence (DNA): TGTGCCAGCAGTGATGCCTGGTGGGGCACAGATACGCAGTATTTT. Protein sequence: CASSDAWWGTDTQYF.

This chain joins TRBV24-1 and TRBJ1-2; D remains ambiguous. The CDR3 spans 13 residues. Germline lookup yields CDR1 KGHDR and CDR2 SFDVKD. Trimming took 2 bases from V and 7 from J, leaving 10 bases between them. Written as DNA, the CDR3 is TGTGCCACCAGTGATTCACAACACCCTGGCTACACCTTC. This encodes CATSDSQHPGYTF.

A word on this clonotype: With a much larger clone just one base away, this may be a read error. Given the absence of the conserved phenylalanine or tryptophan at the CDR3 end, a read error is likely. The V gene is TRBV7-9, the J gene TRBJ1-4; TRBD1 matches 7 bases. The CDR3 consists of 15 residues. CDR1 and CDR2 from the germline V gene are SEHNR and FQNEAQ (reference sequence). The ends lost 2 bases at V and 5 bases at J; junction bases unmatched: 5. Here the CDR3 reads CASSLPGQKNEKLFL. The CDR3 coding sequence is TGTGCCAGCAGCTTACCGGGACAGAAGAATGAAAAACTGTTTCTT.

This clonotype was detected ten times or more. The chain is built from TRBV28 and TRBJ2-2; D is perhaps TRBD2 (7 bases). This CDR3 contains 20 residues. V lost 3 bases, J lost 4 bases, and 27 bases lay in between. Germline V gene sequence: CDR1 MDHEN, CDR2 SYDVKM. CDR3 amino acids: CASSLGIFRGGDRGTGELFF. Here the CDR3 DNA reads TGTGCCAGCAGTTTGGGGATCTTTCGCGGGGGCGACCGGGGCACCGGGGAGCTGTTTTTT.